This entry features one T cell receptor beta chain sequence. Germline CDR1 and CDR2: SQVTM and ANQGSEA. Trimming removed 8 bases from V and 2 bases from J; junction bases left unmatched: 6. CDR3 length equals 13 residues. MiXCR was run by TCRdb on the 5' RACE reads, yielding one entry per CDR3 protein. This table holds 450,000 or so distinct CDR3 sequences, 24% found once. These data originate in a study of identical twins. This same sample was also part of a study on T cells expressing NK-cell markers.

This sequence was found in a woman aged 18-35 years in good health. The sample consisted of CD4+ T cells sorted from blood. The V and J genes are TRBV29-1 and TRBJ2-1; 7 bases fit TRBD2. CDR3 loop: CSTPSGPYNEQFF. The CDR3, as DNA: TGCAGCACCCCTAGCGGACCCTACAATGAGCAGTTCTTC.